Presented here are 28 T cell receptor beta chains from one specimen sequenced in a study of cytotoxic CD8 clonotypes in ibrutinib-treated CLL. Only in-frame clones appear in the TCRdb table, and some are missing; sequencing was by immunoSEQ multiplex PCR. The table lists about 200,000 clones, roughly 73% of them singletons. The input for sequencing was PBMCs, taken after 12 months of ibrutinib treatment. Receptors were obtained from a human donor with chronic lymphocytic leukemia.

The DNA of the CDR3 is TGTGCCAGCGGACCGCTAGCGGGGGGGCGACAGTTCTTC. This sequence encodes CASGPLAGGRQFF. The rearrangement joins TRBV27 to TRBJ2-1; 12 positions agree with TRBD2. The CDR3 extends over 13 amino acids. V trimming: 8 bases; J trimming: 13 bases; junction bases outside the gene matches: 9. Looked up from germline, CDR1 is MNHEY and CDR2 is SMNVEV (reference sequence).

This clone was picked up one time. The CDR3 nucleotides are TGTGCCATCAAGGGGGAGAGAAAAACAGATACGCAGTATTTT. Translating it yields CAIKGERKTDTQYF. This chain uses TRBV10-3 with TRBJ2-3; a possible D gene is TRBD1 (6 bases). Germline V CDR1 and CDR2: ENHRY, SYGVKD. Deletions cut 7 bases from V and 3 bases from J, with 14 bases between. The CDR3 extends over 14 amino acids.

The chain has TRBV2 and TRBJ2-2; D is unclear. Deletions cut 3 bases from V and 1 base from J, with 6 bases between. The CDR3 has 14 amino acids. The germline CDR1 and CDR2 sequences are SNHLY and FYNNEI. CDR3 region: CASSDRGNTGELFF. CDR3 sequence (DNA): TGTGCCAGCAGTGATCGAGGGAACACCGGGGAGCTGTTTTTT.

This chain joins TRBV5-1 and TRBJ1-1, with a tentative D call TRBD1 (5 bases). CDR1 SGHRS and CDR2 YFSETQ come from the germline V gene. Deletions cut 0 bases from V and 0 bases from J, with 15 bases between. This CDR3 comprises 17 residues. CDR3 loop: CASSLEAPPGMNTEAFF. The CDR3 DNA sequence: TGCGCCAGCAGCTTGGAGGCACCACCAGGGATGAACACTGAAGCTTTCTTT. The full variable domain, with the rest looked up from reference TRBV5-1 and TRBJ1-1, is KAGVTQTPRYLIKTRGQQVTLSCSPISGHRSVSWYQQTPGQGLQFLFEYFSETQRNKGNFPGRFSGRQFSNSRSEMNVSTLELGDSALYLCASSLEAPPGMNTEAFFGQGTRLTVV.

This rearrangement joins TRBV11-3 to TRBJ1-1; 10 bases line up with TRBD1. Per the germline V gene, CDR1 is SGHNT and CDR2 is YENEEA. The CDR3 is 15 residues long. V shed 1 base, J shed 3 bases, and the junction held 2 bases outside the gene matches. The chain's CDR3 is CASSLGGTGDTEAFF. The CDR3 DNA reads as TGTGCCAGCAGCTTAGGAGGGACAGGGGACACTGAAGCTTTCTTT.

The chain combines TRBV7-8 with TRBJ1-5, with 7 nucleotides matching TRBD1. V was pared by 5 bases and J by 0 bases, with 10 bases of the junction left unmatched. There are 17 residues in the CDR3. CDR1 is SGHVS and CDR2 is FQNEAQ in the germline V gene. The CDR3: CASSEHRGGGSNQPQHF. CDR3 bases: TGTGCCAGCAGCGAACACAGGGGAGGCGGTAGCAATCAGCCCCAGCATTTT.

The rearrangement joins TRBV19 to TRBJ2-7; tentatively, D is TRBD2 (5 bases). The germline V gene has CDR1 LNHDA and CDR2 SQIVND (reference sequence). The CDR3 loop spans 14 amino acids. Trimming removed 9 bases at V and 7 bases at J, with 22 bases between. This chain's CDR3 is CASQSGIPTGEQYF. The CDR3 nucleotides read TGTGCCAGCCAGTCCGGGATCCCCACGGGAGAGCAGTACTTC. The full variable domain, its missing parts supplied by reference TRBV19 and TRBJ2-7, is DGGITQSPKYLFRKEGQNVTLSCEQNLNHDAMYWYRQDPGQGLRLIYYSQIVNDFQKGDIAEGYSVSREKKESFPLTVTSAQKNPTAFYLCASQSGIPTGEQYFGPGTRLTVT.

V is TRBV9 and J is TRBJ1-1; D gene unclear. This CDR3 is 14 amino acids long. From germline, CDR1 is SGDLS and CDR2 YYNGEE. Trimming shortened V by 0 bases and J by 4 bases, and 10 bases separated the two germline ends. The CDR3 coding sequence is TGTGCCAGCAGCGTAGGCCAGGTTCGCACTGAAGCTTTCTTT. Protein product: CASSVGQVRTEAFF.

In nucleotides, the CDR3 is TGCGCCAGCACGGGCGGGGGGGCCGCAGAGACCCAGTACTTC. Amino acid sequence: CASTGGGAAETQYF. The rearrangement joins TRBV5-1 to TRBJ2-5, with 9 nucleotides matching TRBD2. The V gene's germline CDR1 is SGHRS and CDR2 YFSETQ. This CDR3 spans 14 amino acids. V gave up 6 bases and J gave up 4 bases; unmatched junction bases: 7.

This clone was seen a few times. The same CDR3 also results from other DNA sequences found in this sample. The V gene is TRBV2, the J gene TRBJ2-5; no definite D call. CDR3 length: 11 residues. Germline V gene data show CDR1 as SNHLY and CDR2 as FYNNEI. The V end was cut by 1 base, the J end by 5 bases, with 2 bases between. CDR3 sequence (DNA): TGTGCCAGCAGTGAAGAGGAGACCCAGTACTTC. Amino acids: CASSEEETQYF.

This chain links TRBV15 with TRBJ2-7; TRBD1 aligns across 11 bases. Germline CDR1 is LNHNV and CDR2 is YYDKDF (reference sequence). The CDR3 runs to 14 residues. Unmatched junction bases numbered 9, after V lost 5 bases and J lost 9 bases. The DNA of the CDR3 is TGTGCCACCAGCGTCGGACAGGGGGCTGTTGGGCAGTACTTC. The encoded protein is CATSVGQGAVGQYF. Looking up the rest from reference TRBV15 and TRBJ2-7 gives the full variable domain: DAMVIQNPRYQVTQFGKPVTLSCSQTLNHNVMYWYQQKSSQAPKLLFHYYDKDFNNEADTPDNFQSRRPNTSFCFLDIRSPGLGDTAMYLCATSVGQGAVGQYFGPGTRLTVT.

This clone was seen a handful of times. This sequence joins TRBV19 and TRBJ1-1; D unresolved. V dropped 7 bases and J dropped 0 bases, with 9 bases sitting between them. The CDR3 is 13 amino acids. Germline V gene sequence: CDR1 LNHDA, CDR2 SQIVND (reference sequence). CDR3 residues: CASKRAMNTEAFF. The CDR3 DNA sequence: TGTGCCAGTAAAAGGGCAATGAACACTGAAGCTTTCTTT.

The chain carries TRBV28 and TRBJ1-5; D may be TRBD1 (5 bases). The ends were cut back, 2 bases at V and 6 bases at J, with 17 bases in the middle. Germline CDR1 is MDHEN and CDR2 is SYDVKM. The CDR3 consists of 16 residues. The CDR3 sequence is CASSLDTGLLGQPQHF. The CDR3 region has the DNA TGTGCCAGCAGTTTAGACACAGGTTTACTAGGTCAGCCCCAGCATTTT.

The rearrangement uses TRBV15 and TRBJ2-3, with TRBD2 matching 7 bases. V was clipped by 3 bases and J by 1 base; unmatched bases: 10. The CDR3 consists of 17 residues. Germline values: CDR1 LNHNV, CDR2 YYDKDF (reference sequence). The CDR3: CATSSGARGDRTDTQYF. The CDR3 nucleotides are TGTGCCACCAGCAGCGGTGCCCGGGGGGACCGCACAGATACGCAGTATTTT.

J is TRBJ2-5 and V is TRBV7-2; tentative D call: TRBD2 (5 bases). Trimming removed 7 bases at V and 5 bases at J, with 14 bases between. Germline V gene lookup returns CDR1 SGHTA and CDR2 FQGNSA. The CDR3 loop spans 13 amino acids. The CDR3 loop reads CASTQVRDETQYF. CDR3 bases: TGTGCCAGCACCCAGGTCCGGGATGAGACCCAGTACTTC.

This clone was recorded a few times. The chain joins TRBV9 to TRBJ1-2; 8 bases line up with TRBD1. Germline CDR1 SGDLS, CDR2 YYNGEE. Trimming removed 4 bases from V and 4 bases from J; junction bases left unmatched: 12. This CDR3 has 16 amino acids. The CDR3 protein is CASSPDPQGAGYGYTF. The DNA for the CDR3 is TGTGCCAGCAGCCCAGACCCCCAGGGGGCGGGCTATGGCTACACCTTC.

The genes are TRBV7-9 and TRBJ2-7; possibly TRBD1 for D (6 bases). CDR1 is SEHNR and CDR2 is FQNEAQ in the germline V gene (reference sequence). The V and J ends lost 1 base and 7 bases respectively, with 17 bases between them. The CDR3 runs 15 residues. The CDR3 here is CASSLGRGLMGEQYF. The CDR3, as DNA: TGTGCCAGCAGCTTAGGCAGGGGTCTCATGGGAGAGCAGTACTTC.

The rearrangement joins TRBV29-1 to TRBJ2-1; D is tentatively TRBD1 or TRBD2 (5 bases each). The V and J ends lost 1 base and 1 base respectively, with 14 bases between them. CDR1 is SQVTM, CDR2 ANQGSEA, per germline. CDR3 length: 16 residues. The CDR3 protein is CSVEGWGFGSYNEQFF. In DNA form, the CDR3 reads TGCAGCGTTGAAGGTTGGGGGTTCGGGTCCTACAATGAGCAGTTCTTC.

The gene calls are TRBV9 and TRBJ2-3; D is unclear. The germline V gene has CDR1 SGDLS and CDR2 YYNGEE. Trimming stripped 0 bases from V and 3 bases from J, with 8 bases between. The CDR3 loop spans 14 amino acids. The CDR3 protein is CASSVGGRTDTQYF. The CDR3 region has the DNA TGTGCCAGCAGCGTAGGGGGTAGAACAGATACGCAGTATTTT.

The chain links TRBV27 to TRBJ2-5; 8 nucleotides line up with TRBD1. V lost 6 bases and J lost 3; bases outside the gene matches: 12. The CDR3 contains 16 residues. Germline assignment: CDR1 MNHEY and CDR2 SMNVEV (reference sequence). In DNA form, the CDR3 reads TGTGCCAGCAGCCGCTTCGGACAGGGCCCCAAAGAGACCCAGTACTTC. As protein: CASSRFGQGPKETQYF.

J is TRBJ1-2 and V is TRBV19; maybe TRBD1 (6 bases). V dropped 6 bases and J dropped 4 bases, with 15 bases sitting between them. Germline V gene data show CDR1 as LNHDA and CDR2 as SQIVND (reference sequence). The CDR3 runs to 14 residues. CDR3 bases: TGTGCCAGTAGAACCGCGGGGGCGAGCTATGGCTACACCTTC. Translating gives CASRTAGASYGYTF.

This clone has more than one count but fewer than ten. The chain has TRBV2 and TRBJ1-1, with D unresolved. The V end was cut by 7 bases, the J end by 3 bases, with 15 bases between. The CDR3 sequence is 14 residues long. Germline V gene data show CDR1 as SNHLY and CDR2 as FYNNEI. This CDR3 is CASTQVVGDTEAFF. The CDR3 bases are TGTGCCAGCACTCAAGTGGTCGGGGACACTGAAGCTTTCTTT.

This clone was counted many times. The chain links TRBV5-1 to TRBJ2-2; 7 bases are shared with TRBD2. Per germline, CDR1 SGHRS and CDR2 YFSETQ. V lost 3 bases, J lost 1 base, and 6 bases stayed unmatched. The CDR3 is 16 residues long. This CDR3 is CASSSSSGWNTGELFF. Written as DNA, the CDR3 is TGCGCCAGCAGCTCCTCTAGCGGCTGGAACACCGGGGAGCTGTTTTTT. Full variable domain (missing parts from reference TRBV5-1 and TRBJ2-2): KAGVTQTPRYLIKTRGQQVTLSCSPISGHRSVSWYQQTPGQGLQFLFEYFSETQRNKGNFPGRFSGRQFSNSRSEMNVSTLELGDSALYLCASSSSSGWNTGELFFGEGSRLTVL.

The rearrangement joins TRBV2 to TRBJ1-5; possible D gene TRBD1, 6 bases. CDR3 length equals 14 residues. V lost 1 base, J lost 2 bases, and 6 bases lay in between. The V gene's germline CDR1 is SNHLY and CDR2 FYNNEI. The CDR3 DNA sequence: TGTGCCAGCAGTGAAGGGACAGGCAATCAGCCCCAGCATTTT. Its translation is CASSEGTGNQPQHF.

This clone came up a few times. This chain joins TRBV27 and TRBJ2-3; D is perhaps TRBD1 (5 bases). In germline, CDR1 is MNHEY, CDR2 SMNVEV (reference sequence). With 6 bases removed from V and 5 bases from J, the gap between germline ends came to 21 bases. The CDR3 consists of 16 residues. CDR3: CASSTTWGSLGDTQYF. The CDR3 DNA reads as TGTGCCAGCAGCACCACCTGGGGCTCGCTTGGAGATACGCAGTATTTT.

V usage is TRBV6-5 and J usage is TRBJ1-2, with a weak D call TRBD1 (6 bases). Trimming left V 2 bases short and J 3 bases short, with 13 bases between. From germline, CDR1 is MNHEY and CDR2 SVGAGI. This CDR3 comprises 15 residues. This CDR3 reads CASSYDPRGYYGYTF. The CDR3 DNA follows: TGTGCCAGCAGTTACGATCCCAGGGGTTACTATGGCTACACCTTC.

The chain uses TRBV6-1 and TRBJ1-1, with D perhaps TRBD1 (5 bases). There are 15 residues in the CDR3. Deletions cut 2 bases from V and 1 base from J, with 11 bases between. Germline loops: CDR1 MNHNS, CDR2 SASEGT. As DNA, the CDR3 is TGTGCCAGCAGTGAAAATCCAGGGTCGAACACTGAAGCTTTCTTT. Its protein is CASSENPGSNTEAFF.

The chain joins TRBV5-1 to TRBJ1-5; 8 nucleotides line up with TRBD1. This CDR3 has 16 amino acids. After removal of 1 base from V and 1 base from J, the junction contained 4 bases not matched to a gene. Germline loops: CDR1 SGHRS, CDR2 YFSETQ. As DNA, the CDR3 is TGCGCCAGCAGCTTGAGTGGACAGGGAAGCAATCAGCCCCAGCATTTT. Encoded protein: CASSLSGQGSNQPQHF.